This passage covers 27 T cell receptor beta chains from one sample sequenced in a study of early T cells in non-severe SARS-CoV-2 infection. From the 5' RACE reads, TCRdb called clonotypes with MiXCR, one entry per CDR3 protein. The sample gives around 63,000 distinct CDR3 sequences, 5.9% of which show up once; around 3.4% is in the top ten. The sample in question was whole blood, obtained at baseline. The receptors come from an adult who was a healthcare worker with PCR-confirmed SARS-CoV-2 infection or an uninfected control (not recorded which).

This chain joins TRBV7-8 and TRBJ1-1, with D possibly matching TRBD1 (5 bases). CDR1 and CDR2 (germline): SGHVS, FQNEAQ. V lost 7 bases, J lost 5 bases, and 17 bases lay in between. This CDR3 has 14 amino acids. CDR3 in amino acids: CASKGSMSGTEAFF. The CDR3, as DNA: TGTGCCAGCAAGGGGTCCATGTCTGGGACTGAAGCTTTCTTT.

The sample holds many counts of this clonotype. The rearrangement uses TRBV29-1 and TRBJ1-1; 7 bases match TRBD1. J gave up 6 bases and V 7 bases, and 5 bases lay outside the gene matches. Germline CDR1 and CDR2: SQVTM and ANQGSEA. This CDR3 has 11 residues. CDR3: CSGKGAAEAFF. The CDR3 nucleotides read TGCAGCGGAAAGGGGGCAGCTGAAGCTTTCTTT.

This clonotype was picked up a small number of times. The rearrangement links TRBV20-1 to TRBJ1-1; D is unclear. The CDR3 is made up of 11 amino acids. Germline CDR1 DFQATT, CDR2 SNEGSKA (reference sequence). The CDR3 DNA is TGCAGGTTGACCCGGGATGATGAAGCTTTCTTT. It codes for CRLTRDDEAFF.

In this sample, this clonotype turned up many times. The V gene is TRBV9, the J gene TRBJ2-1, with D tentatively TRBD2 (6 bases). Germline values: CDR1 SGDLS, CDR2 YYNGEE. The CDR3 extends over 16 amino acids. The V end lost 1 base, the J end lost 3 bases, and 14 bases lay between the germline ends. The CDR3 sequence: CASSVSGLQSYNEQFF. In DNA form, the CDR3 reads TGTGCCAGCAGCGTATCGGGACTCCAGAGCTACAATGAGCAGTTCTTC. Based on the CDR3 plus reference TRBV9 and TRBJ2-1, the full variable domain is DSGVTQTPKHLITATGQRVTLRCSPRSGDLSVYWYQQSLDQGLQFLIQYYNGEERAKGNILERFSAQQFPDLHSELNLSSLELGDSALYFCASSVSGLQSYNEQFFGPGTRLTVL.

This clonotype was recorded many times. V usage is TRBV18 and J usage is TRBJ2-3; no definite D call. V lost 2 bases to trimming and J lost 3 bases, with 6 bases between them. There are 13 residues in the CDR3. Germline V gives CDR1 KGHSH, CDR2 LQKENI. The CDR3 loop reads CASSPDQTDTQYF. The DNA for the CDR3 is TGTGCCAGCTCACCAGACCAAACAGATACGCAGTATTTT. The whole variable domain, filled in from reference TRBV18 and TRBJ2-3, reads NAGVMQNPRHLVRRRGQEARLRCSPMKGHSHVYWYRQLPEEGLKFMVYLQKENIIDESGMPKERFSAEFPKEGPSILRIQQVVRGDSAAYFCASSPDQTDTQYFGPGTRLTVL.

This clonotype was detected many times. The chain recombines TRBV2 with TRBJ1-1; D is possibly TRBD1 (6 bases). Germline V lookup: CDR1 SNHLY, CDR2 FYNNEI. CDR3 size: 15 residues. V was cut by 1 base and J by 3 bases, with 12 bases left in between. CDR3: CASSEGGAGYTEAFF. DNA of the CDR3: TGTGCCAGCAGTGAAGGGGGGGCAGGGTACACTGAAGCTTTCTTT.

The CDR3, as DNA: TGTGCCAGCAGCCAAGCCGGGACTAGCGGGATCGGGGACACCGGGGAGCTGTTTTTT. Its translation: CASSQAGTSGIGDTGELFF. The V call is TRBV3-1, the J call TRBJ2-2; 13 bases are a match to TRBD2. Germline CDR1 reads LGHDT; CDR2 reads YNNKEL (reference sequence). This CDR3 comprises 19 residues. Losses at the gene ends were 1 base for V and 3 bases for J; bases not matched to a gene: 8.

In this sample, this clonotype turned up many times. The CDR3 is CASSAVAGWYEQYF. DNA of the CDR3: TGTGCCAGCAGCGCGGTGGCAGGGTGGTACGAGCAGTACTTC. The chain uses TRBV11-2 and TRBJ2-7; D might be TRBD1 (5 bases). The V end lost 5 bases, the J end lost 4 bases, and 15 bases lay between the germline ends. This CDR3 region has 14 residues. The germline CDR1 and CDR2 sequences are SGHAT and FQNNGV.

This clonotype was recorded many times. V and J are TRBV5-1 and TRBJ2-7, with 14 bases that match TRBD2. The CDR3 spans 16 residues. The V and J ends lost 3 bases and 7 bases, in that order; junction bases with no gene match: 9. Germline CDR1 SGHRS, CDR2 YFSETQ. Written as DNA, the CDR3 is TGCGCCAGCAGCTGGAACCCGGGACTAGCGGGGGAAGAGCAGTACTTC. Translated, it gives CASSWNPGLAGEEQYF. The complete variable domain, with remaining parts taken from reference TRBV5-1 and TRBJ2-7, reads KAGVTQTPRYLIKTRGQQVTLSCSPISGHRSVSWYQQTPGQGLQFLFEYFSETQRNKGNFPGRFSGRQFSNSRSEMNVSTLELGDSALYLCASSWNPGLAGEEQYFGPGTRLTVT.

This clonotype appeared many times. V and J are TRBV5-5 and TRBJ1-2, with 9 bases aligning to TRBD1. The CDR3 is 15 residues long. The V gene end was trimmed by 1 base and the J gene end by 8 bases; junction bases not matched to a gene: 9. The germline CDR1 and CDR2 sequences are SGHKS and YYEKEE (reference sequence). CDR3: CASSLMDRGIEGYTF. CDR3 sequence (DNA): TGTGCCAGCAGCTTGATGGACAGGGGAATCGAGGGCTACACCTTC.

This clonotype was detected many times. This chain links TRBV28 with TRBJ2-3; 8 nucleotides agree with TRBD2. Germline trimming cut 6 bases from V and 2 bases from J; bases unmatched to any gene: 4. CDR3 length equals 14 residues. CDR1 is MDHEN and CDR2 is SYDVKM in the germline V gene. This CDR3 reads CASSSGGVTDTQYF. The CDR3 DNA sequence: TGTGCCAGCAGCTCGGGGGGGGTCACAGATACGCAGTATTTT. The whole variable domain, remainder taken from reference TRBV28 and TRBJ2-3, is DVKVTQSSRYLVKRTGEKVFLECVQDMDHENMFWYRQDPGLGLRLIYFSYDVKMKEKGDIPEGYSVSREKKERFSLILESASTNQTSMYLCASSSGGVTDTQYFGPGTRLTVL.

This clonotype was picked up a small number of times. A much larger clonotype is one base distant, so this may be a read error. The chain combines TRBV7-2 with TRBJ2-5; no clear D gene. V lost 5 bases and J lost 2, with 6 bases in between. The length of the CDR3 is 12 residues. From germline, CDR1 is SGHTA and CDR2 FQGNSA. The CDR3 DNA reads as TGTGCCAGCAGCCGCAGACAAGAGACCCAGTACTTC. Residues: CASSRRQETQYF.

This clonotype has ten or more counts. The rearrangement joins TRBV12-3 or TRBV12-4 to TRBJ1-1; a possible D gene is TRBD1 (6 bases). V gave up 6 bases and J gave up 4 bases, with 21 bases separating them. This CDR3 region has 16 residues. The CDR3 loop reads CASSRHGGLQGTEAFF. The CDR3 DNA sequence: TGTGCCAGCAGCAGGCACGGGGGGCTTCAAGGCACTGAAGCTTTCTTT.

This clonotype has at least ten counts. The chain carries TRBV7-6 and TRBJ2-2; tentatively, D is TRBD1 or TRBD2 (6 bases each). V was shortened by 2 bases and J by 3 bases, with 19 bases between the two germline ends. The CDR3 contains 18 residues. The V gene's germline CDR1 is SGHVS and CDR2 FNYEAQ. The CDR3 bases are TGTGCCAGCAGCTTAAGAGCTCGGGGGCGGGTGGACACCGGGGAGCTGTTTTTT. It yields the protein CASSLRARGRVDTGELFF.

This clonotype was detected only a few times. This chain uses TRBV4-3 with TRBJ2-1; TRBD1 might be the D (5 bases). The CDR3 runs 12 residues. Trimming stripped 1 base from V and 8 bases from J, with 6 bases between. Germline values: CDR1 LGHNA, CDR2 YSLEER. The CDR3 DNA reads TGCGCCAGCAGCCAAGGGGGCCATGAGCAGTTCTTC. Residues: CASSQGGHEQFF.

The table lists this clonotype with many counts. CDR3 loop: CSAREGTSIHNEQFF. The CDR3 coding sequence is TGCAGTGCTAGAGAGGGGACTAGCATTCACAATGAGCAGTTCTTC. V is TRBV20-1 and J is TRBJ2-1, with 9 bases fitting TRBD2. This CDR3 has 15 amino acids. CDR1 DFQATT and CDR2 SNEGSKA come from the germline V gene (reference sequence). The V segment lost 0 bases and the J segment 5 bases; nucleotides outside the gene matches: 5.

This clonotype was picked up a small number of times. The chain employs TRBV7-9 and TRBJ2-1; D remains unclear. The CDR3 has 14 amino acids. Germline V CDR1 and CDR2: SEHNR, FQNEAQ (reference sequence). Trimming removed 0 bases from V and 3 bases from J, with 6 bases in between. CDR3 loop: CASSLAPDYNEQFF. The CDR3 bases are TGTGCCAGCAGCTTAGCCCCTGACTACAATGAGCAGTTCTTC.

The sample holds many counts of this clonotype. CDR3 nucleotide sequence: TGTGCCAGCAGCCAAGTGCTCGGGAACACCGGGGAGCTGTTTTTT. Translation gives CASSQVLGNTGELFF. The chain recombines TRBV14 with TRBJ2-2; no definite D call. This CDR3 region has 15 residues. Per the germline V gene, CDR1 is SGHDN and CDR2 is FVKESK. Trimming removed 1 base from V and 1 base from J, with 7 bases in between.

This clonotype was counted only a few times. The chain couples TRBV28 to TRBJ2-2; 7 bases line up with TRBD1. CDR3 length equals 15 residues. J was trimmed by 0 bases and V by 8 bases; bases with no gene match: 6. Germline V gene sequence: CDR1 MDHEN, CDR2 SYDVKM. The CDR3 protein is CASGIDRANTGELFF. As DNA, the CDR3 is TGTGCCAGCGGGATCGACAGGGCGAACACCGGGGAGCTGTTTTTT.

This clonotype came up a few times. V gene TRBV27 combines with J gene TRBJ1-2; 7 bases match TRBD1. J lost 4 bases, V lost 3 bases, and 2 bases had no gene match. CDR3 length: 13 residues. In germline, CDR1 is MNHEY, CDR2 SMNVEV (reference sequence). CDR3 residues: CASSFTGAYGYTF. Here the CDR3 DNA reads TGTGCCAGCAGTTTCACAGGGGCCTATGGCTACACCTTC.

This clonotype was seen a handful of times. CDR3 residues: CASGKMDNSPLHF. The CDR3 nucleotides are TGCGCCAGCGGAAAGATGGATAATTCACCCCTCCACTTT. The chain has TRBV5-1 and TRBJ1-6, with D unresolved. V lost 7 bases and J lost 5, with 10 bases in between. The germline gives CDR1 SGHRS, CDR2 YFSETQ. This CDR3 has 13 residues.

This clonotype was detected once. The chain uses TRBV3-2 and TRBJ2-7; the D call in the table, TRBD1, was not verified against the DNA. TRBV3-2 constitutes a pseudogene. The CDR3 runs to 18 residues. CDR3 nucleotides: TGTGCCAGCAGCCAAGCTCCGGGACAGGGCATTTGGGCCTACGAGCAGTACTTC. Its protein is CASSQAPGQGIWAYEQYF.

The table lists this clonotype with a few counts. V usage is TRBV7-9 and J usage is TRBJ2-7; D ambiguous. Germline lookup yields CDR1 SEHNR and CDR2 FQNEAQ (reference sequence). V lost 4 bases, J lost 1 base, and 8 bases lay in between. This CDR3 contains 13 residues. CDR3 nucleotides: TGTGCCAGCAGCTCGGTCCATTCCTACGAGCAGTACTTC. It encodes CASSSVHSYEQYF.

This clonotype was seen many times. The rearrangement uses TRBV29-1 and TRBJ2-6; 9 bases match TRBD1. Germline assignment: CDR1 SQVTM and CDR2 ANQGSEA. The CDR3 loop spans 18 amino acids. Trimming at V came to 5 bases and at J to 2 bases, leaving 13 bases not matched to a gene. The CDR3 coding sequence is TGCAGCGTTAGGGACAGGGTATTAGGGGCTCCTGGGGCCAACGTCCTGACTTTC. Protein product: CSVRDRVLGAPGANVLTF.

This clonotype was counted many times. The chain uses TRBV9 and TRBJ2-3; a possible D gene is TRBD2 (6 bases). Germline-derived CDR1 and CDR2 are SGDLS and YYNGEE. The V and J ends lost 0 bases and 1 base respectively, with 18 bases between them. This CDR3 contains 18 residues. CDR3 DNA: TGTGCCAGCAGCGTAGTCCCGGGGGAACCCTGGGGCACAGATACGCAGTATTTT. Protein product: CASSVVPGEPWGTDTQYF.

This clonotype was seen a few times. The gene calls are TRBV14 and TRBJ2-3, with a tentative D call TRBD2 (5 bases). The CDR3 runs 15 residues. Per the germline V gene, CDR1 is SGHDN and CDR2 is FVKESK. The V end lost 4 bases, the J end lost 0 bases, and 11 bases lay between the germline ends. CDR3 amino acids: CASSPPGISTDTQYF. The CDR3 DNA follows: TGTGCCAGCAGCCCACCCGGGATTAGCACAGATACGCAGTATTTT.

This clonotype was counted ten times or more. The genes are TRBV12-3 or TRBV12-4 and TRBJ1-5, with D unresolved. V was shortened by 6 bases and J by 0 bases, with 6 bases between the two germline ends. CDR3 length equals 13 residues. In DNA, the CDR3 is TGTGCCAGCAGCTCGAATAGCAATCAGCCCCAGCATTTT. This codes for CASSSNSNQPQHF.